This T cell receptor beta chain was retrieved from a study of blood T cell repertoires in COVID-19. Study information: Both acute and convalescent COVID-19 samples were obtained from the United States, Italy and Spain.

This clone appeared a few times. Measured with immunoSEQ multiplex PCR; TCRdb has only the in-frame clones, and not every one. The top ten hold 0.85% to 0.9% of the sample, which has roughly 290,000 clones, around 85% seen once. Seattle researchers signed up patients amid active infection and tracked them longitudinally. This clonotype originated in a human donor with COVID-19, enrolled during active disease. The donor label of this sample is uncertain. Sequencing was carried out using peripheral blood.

CDR3 amino acids: CATSRDVRTGELFF. The CDR3 DNA reads TGTGCCACCAGCAGAGATGTGCGGACCGGGGAGCTGTTTTTT. The chain couples TRBV15 to TRBJ2-2; the D is unclear. Germline V lookup: CDR1 LNHNV, CDR2 YYDKDF (reference sequence). The CDR3 runs to 14 residues. The V gene lost 0 bases and the J gene lost 5 bases, with 7 bases spanning the gap.